This paragraph covers one T cell receptor beta chain sequence. The clone's antigen remains unknown. The sample holds no much larger clone one base away, and base qualities are not on file. The data derive from a study of neurological immune-mediated disorders (dated by TCRdb to the late 2010s). A note on the overall study: Using UMI-based sequencing, the study compared peripheral blood TCR-beta repertoires from patients with HTLV-I-associated myelopathy (HAM/TSP), patients with multiple sclerosis, and healthy controls. Longitudinal samples, technical triplicates and paired sorted CD4+ and CD8+ T-cell subsets, alongside PBMC samples, were included among the approximately 98 TCR-beta libraries. Technical triplicate libraries were sequenced so that the variability in frequency of each individual clone could be precisely calculated. The cohort was made up of about 66 subjects, consisting of roughly 14 HAM/TSP patients, some 34 multiple sclerosis patients and 20 healthy controls.

cDNA synthesis used template-switch 5'RACE with a primer carrying a 10-nucleotide random unique molecular identifier tagging each TCR transcript. Each sequencing run produced over 180 million TCR-beta sequences covering 15-18 subjects. The RNeasy kit was used for extraction of total RNA. The KAPA Real-time Library Amplification kit was used to amplify TCR-beta VDJ regions with primers targeting the TCR constant region and the 5'RACE anchor. A first PCR added sample indexes and Illumina adaptors, and a second PCR then raised library yield. After Ampure bead purification, the TCR product of roughly 650 bp was size-selected on a 2% E-gel SizeSelection system. Before pooling, library quality was checked on a Bioanalyzer, concentration was measured with Qubit, and libraries were quantified with the Kapa Library Quantification kit. An Illumina HiSeq 2500 was used to sequence the libraries paired-end at 2 x 150 bp. To increase sequence diversity, about 25-31% phiX was spiked into each library pool. For the original study's pipeline: Quality-filtered reads were processed with the UMI-based MiGEC pipeline, and over 75% of raw TCR sequences were removed by the MiGEC pipeline during error correction. VDJ genes were aligned to IMGT germline references, and each clonotype was defined by a unique CDR3 amino acid sequence together with V-J genes. VDJtools evaluated clonal expansion, Shannon diversity and CDR3 relatedness (CalcPairwiseDistances, ClusterSamples); CLCbio workbench built phylogenetic trees. Clones with at least 8 unique UMIs were defined as expanded, with this threshold being based on coefficient-of-variation modelling across technical triplicates. Using fastp at Q25 and MiXCR, TCRdb reprocessed the public reads and kept productive beta chains. Each entry is one CDR3 protein sequence, shown with its most common DNA and genes. The V and J calls were determined by TCRdb, not by the authors. Within this sample are about 59,000 distinct CDR3 sequences, with approximately 25% of them counted one time only. The ten largest make up less than 6% of the sample.

What the work shows at the level of the full study, not this receptor alone: TCR clonal expansion was highest in HAM/TSP patients and lowest in MS patients, with MS patients falling below even healthy controls. Expanded clones from different subjects shared no identical CDR3 amino acid sequences, which suggests that TCR-beta repertoires were private in all groups.

The sample's time point label is to be understood as: technical triplicate 2. For unsorted PBMC libraries, 2 million PBMCs were used after storage in RNAlater at -80 degrees C until RNA extraction. Peripheral blood was subjected to Ficoll-Hypaque density gradient centrifugation to isolate PBMCs, which were then cryopreserved in liquid nitrogen. The receptor was isolated from a man in his sixties with HTLV-1-associated myelopathy (HAM/TSP). The sequenced material came from PBMCs.

The DNA sequence follows: TGCGCCAGCAGCTTGGAGGGAATAGGGAATCAGCCCCAGCATTTT. Translated, it reads CASSLEGIGNQPQHF. The V and J genes are TRBV5-1 and TRBJ1-5, with the identity of the D gene unclear. V is shortened by 0 bases, J by 4 bases, and the region joining them spans 11 bases. The CDR3 has 15 amino acids, counting the end cysteine and phenylalanine. Of all the DNA, just the CDR3 is kept, 45 bases in frame from base 1. The germline V gene gives CDR1 as SGHRS and CDR2 as YFSETQ.